One and the same sample provided the 25 T cell receptor beta chains below, sequenced in a study of blood T cell repertoires in COVID-19. Profiling relied on immunoSEQ multiplex PCR, and the TCRdb table lists in-frame clones only, not all of them. Of around 190,000 clones in the sample, about 88% were seen once. Sample: peripheral blood. These receptor sequences come from a human donor in a cohort sampled during active COVID-19.

J is TRBJ2-1 and V is TRBV19, with 13 bases identical to TRBD2. V shed 6 bases and J 7 bases; nucleotides not matched to a gene: 9. Germline V gene data show CDR1 as LNHDA and CDR2 as SQIVND (reference sequence). The CDR3 contains 16 residues. This CDR3 is CASRLSGTSGMNEQFF. The CDR3 DNA sequence: TGTGCCAGTAGACTCTCCGGGACTAGCGGGATGAATGAGCAGTTCTTC.

The chain links TRBV27 to TRBJ2-1; 8 bases map to TRBD2. The CDR3 contains 15 residues. The trim removed 6 bases at V and 4 bases at J, leaving 8 bases unmatched. Germline values: CDR1 MNHEY, CDR2 SMNVEV (reference sequence). In nucleotides, the CDR3 is TGTGCCAGCAGGCAGGGGCTAGCGGGTTACAATGAGCAGTTCTTC. Its translation: CASRQGLAGYNEQFF.

J is TRBJ2-7 and V is TRBV12-3 or TRBV12-4; unclear D gene. The CDR3 totals 13 residues. V shed 2 bases and J shed 7 bases, with 12 bases lying between them. The CDR3 DNA reads as TGTGCCAGCAGTTTAAAGGTTAACGGGGAGCAGTACTTC. Residues: CASSLKVNGEQYF.

The chain couples TRBV2 to TRBJ2-3, with D possibly being TRBD2 (6 bases). Germline lookup yields CDR1 SNHLY and CDR2 FYNNEI. The CDR3 extends over 14 amino acids. Trimming removed 6 bases at V and 6 bases at J, with 16 bases between. The chain's CDR3 is CASSVLTSGDTQYF. CDR3 DNA sequence: TGTGCCAGCAGCGTCCTGACTAGTGGCGATACGCAGTATTTT.

The chain carries TRBV28 and TRBJ2-1; 10 bases line up with TRBD2. V gave up 3 bases and J gave up 5 bases; unmatched junction bases: 4. The CDR3 loop spans 15 amino acids. Germline V CDR1 and CDR2: MDHEN, SYDVKM. The chain's CDR3 is CASSFRTSGNNEQFF. The CDR3, as DNA: TGTGCCAGCAGTTTTCGGACTAGCGGAAACAATGAGCAGTTCTTC.

CDR3: CSASPLRTSMNTEAFF. CDR3 coding DNA: TGCAGTGCTAGTCCCCTGCGGACTTCAATGAACACTGAAGCTTTCTTT. The gene calls are TRBV20-1 and TRBJ1-1; D remains ambiguous. The CDR3 is made up of 16 amino acids. Germline-derived CDR1 and CDR2 are DFQATT and SNEGSKA (reference sequence). Between the trimmed V and J ends, which lost 3 bases and 0 bases, there was a span of 17 bases.

The chain couples TRBV2 to TRBJ1-5; a possible D gene is TRBD1 (6 bases). CDR3 length equals 13 residues. V lost 6 bases and J lost 4, with 10 bases in between. Germline V CDR1 and CDR2: SNHLY, FYNNEI. The CDR3 region is CASRDSFNQPQHF. In DNA form, the CDR3 reads TGTGCCAGCAGGGACAGTTTTAATCAGCCCCAGCATTTT.

The rearrangement joins TRBV6-2 or TRBV6-3 to TRBJ2-5, with D unclear. Germline V CDR1 and CDR2: MNHEY, SVGEGT. Trimming removed 2 bases from V and 1 base from J, with 5 bases in between. The CDR3 covers 13 residues. CDR3 sequence reads: CASSYRVQETQYF. The CDR3 DNA is TGTGCCAGCAGTTACCGGGTCCAAGAGACCCAGTACTTC.

The chain recombines TRBV19 with TRBJ1-1; D is undetermined. The CDR3 spans 15 residues. The V and J ends lost 4 bases and 1 base respectively, with 13 bases between them. Germline CDR1 and CDR2: LNHDA and SQIVND (reference sequence). The CDR3 region has the DNA TGTGCCAGTAGTACCCAAAAGGGAGGGAACACTGAAGCTTTCTTT. Its protein product is CASSTQKGGNTEAFF.

The CDR3 region is CASSFGGTNEKLFF. The CDR3, as DNA: TGTGCCAGCAGTTTTGGGGGGACTAATGAAAAACTGTTTTTT. The V gene is TRBV27, the J gene TRBJ1-4, with a possible D match to TRBD1 (5 bases). Germline loops: CDR1 MNHEY, CDR2 SMNVEV (reference sequence). The V and J ends lost 3 bases and 2 bases respectively, with 7 bases between them. The CDR3 contains 14 residues.

The rearrangement links TRBV10-3 to TRBJ1-6; D is unresolved. CDR1 ENHRY and CDR2 SYGVKD come from the germline V gene. CDR3 length: 12 residues. V dropped 5 bases and J dropped 7 bases, with 6 bases sitting between them. The CDR3 nucleotides read TGTGCCATCAGTTCGAGGAATTCACCCCTCCACTTT. It translates to CAISSRNSPLHF.

The chain employs TRBV11-2 and TRBJ2-1, with D perhaps matching TRBD1 (5 bases). From germline, CDR1 is SGHAT and CDR2 FQNNGV. V was pared by 1 base and J by 7 bases, with 11 bases between. The CDR3 loop spans 14 amino acids. The CDR3 DNA sequence: TGTGCCAGCAGCTTAGGGCCTAGGGGAAATGAGCAGTTCTTC. It encodes CASSLGPRGNEQFF.

The rearrangement uses TRBV9 and TRBJ1-1; tentative D call: TRBD1 (6 bases). The CDR3 spans 15 residues. Trimming took 0 bases from V and 5 from J, leaving 14 bases between them. CDR1 and CDR2 (germline): SGDLS, YYNGEE. The CDR3 sequence is CASSVEGGFSTEAFF. The CDR3 DNA reads as TGTGCCAGCAGCGTAGAAGGGGGATTTAGTACTGAAGCTTTCTTT.

V gene TRBV28 combines with J gene TRBJ2-5; 9 positions match TRBD2. V lost 5 bases to trimming and J lost 5 bases; unmatched junction nucleotides: 3. The CDR3 consists of 13 residues. The germline V gene has CDR1 MDHEN and CDR2 SYDVKM. CDR3 protein: CASSLLAGETQYF. CDR3 sequence (DNA): TGTGCCAGCAGTCTTCTAGCGGGGGAGACCCAGTACTTC.

The genes are TRBV9 and TRBJ2-7; a weak D match, TRBD2 (6 bases). The CDR3 is 12 residues long. V was pared by 5 bases and J by 3 bases, with 9 bases between. The germline gives CDR1 SGDLS, CDR2 YYNGEE. CDR3 nucleotide sequence: TGTGCCAGCAGTGGTAGCGGCTACGAGCAGTACTTC. It yields the protein CASSGSGYEQYF. The whole variable domain, remainder taken from reference TRBV9 and TRBJ2-7, is DSGVTQTPKHLITATGQRVTLRCSPRSGDLSVYWYQQSLDQGLQFLIQYYNGEERAKGNILERFSAQQFPDLHSELNLSSLELGDSALYFCASSGSGYEQYFGPGTRLTVT.

This chain joins TRBV19 and TRBJ2-7; D possibly corresponds to TRBD1 (6 bases). The CDR3 consists of 13 residues. The V and J ends lost 8 bases and 3 bases respectively, with 14 bases between them. Germline lookup yields CDR1 LNHDA and CDR2 SQIVND (reference sequence). The CDR3, as DNA: TGTGCCAGTGGTTCGAGAGGGGGCTACGAGCAGTACTTC. This sequence encodes CASGSRGGYEQYF.

The genes are TRBV14 and TRBJ1-1; 8 bases fit TRBD1. CDR1 is SGHDN, CDR2 FVKESK, per germline. This CDR3 is 15 amino acids long. V shed 2 bases and J 1 base; nucleotides not matched to a gene: 3. For the CDR3, the DNA is TGTGCCAGCAGCCAAATGGGGACAGGGAACACTGAAGCTTTCTTT. It encodes CASSQMGTGNTEAFF. Filled out from reference TRBV14 and TRBJ1-1, the complete variable domain reads EAGVTQFPSHSVIEKGQTVTLRCDPISGHDNLYWYRRVMGKEIKFLLHFVKESKQDESGMPNNRFLAERTGGTYSTLKVQPAELEDSGVYFCASSQMGTGNTEAFFGQGTRLTVV.

The chain joins TRBV5-4 to TRBJ2-5, with TRBD1 matching 8 bases. The CDR3 is 13 amino acids. V lost 7 bases, J lost 3 bases, and 5 bases stayed unmatched. The V gene's germline CDR1 is SGHNT and CDR2 YYREEE (reference sequence). The CDR3 DNA sequence: TGTGCCAGCGCTCACAGGGGGAAAGAGACCCAGTACTTC. This translates into CASAHRGKETQYF.

This clone was detected only once. The chain joins TRBV7-2 to TRBJ2-7; 16 bases match TRBD2. This CDR3 contains 16 residues. J gave up 4 bases and V 7 bases, and 7 bases lay outside the gene matches. The V gene's germline CDR1 is SGHTA and CDR2 FQGNSA. Here the CDR3 DNA reads TGTGCCAGCACCCCGACGGGACTAGCGGGAGGGTACGAGCAGTACTTC. Encoded protein: CASTPTGLAGGYEQYF. Looking up the rest from reference TRBV7-2 and TRBJ2-7 gives the full variable domain: GAGVSQSPSNKVTEKGKDVELRCDPISGHTALYWYRQSLGQGLEFLIYFQGNSAPDKSGLPSDRFSAERTGGSVSTLTIQRTQQEDSAVYLCASTPTGLAGGYEQYFGPGTRLTVT.

The J gene is TRBJ1-1, the V gene TRBV29-1; D might be TRBD1 (5 bases). Germline-derived CDR1 and CDR2 are SQVTM and ANQGSEA. V shed 7 bases and J shed 1 base, with 16 bases lying between them. The CDR3 has 14 residues. DNA for the CDR3: TGCAGCGCTACATGGCATCAGGGGAACACTGAAGCTTTCTTT. Translating gives CSATWHQGNTEAFF.

The chain has TRBV29-1 and TRBJ2-1, with TRBD2 identical over 10 bases. Germline V gives CDR1 SQVTM, CDR2 ANQGSEA. This CDR3 spans 15 amino acids. The ends lost 6 bases at V and 7 bases at J; junction bases unmatched: 12. CDR3: CSVYTTSGTGNEQFF. In nucleotides, the CDR3 is TGCAGCGTCTATACCACTAGCGGGACGGGGAATGAGCAGTTCTTC.

The chain links TRBV19 to TRBJ1-2; 8 bases map to TRBD1. Trimming removed 5 bases from V and 5 bases from J; junction bases left unmatched: 4. In germline, CDR1 is LNHDA, CDR2 SQIVND (reference sequence). The CDR3 is made up of 13 amino acids. The DNA of the CDR3 is TGTGCCAGTAGTCCACAGGGGGGTTATGGCTACACCTTC. It specifies CASSPQGGYGYTF.

The chain carries TRBV28 and TRBJ2-5; D is possibly TRBD1 (5 bases). CDR1 is MDHEN and CDR2 is SYDVKM in the germline V gene. V shed 7 bases and J shed 1 base, with 10 bases lying between them. The length of the CDR3 is 13 residues. In DNA form, the CDR3 reads TGTGCCAGCAAGCGACAGCCCCAAGAGACCCAGTACTTC. As protein: CASKRQPQETQYF.

The rearrangement uses TRBV19 and TRBJ1-4, with 8 positions matching TRBD1. The V and J ends lost 3 bases and 2 bases, in that order; junction bases with no gene match: 5. CDR3 size: 16 residues. CDR1 and CDR2 from the germline V gene are LNHDA and SQIVND (reference sequence). As DNA, the CDR3 is TGTGCCAGTAGTATCACGGACAGGGTGACTAATGAAAAACTGTTTTTT. Protein sequence: CASSITDRVTNEKLFF.

This clone came up once. The chain combines TRBV27 with TRBJ2-7, with TRBD1 matching over 9 bases. CDR1 and CDR2 (germline): MNHEY, SMNVEV (reference sequence). The ends lost 2 bases at V and 6 bases at J; junction bases unmatched: 2. The CDR3 sequence is 13 residues long. CDR3: CASSLGTGFEQYF. The CDR3 DNA reads as TGTGCCAGCAGTTTAGGGACAGGGTTCGAGCAGTACTTC.